This T cell receptor (beta chain) derives from a study of graft-versus-host responses after intestinal transplantation. About the research overall: Each of the recipients got a multivisceral, liver-intestinal, or isolated intestinal transplant. Findings and caveats of the study: Maximum circulating GvH clone levels tracked with early post-transplant HvG decreases.

Assay used: immunoSEQ multiplex PCR; TCRdb lists only in-frame clones, some missing. The sample shows around 25,000 clones, around four fifths of them seen only once. About this clone itself: The antigen is not known.

The CDR3 runs to 15 residues. CDR1 is WSHSY, CDR2 SAAADI, per germline. Germline trimming cut 7 bases from V and 4 bases from J; bases unmatched to any gene: 9. The TCR was taken from a human patient who received an intestinal transplant, so some T cells may come from the graft donor. The chain recombines TRBV10-2 with TRBJ2-5; 10 positions agree with TRBD1. This specimen was PBMCs, taken approximately 28 days after intestinal transplant. CDR3 DNA sequence: TGCGCCAGCAACCCGGGACAGGGGTTTGGAGAGACCCAGTACTTC. This gives the protein CASNPGQGFGETQYF.